These 13 T cell receptor beta chains came from one sample sequenced in a study of T cell responses to AZD1222 COVID-19 vaccine. TCRdb's table, derived via immunoSEQ multiplex PCR, lists solely in-frame clones and lacks some. This sample has roughly 100,000 clones, with around 82% found just once. This specimen consisted of peripheral blood, obtained on day 0 of AZD1222 vaccination. The receptors shown here come from an adult in good health.

This rearrangement joins TRBV12-3 or TRBV12-4 to TRBJ2-5; D is uncertain. The V end lost 3 bases, the J end lost 1 base, and 0 bases lay between the germline ends. This CDR3 comprises 11 residues. The CDR3 nucleotides are TGTGCCAGCAGTTTCCAAGAGACCCAGTACTTC. This translates into CASSFQETQYF.

The J gene is TRBJ1-2, the V gene TRBV5-4; weak D call: TRBD1 (6 bases). Trimming pared 6 bases from V and 2 bases from J, leaving 23 bases between. Germline values: CDR1 SGHNT, CDR2 YYREEE (reference sequence). The CDR3 has 17 residues. The CDR3 reads CASKTGTTQSKNYGYTF. DNA for the CDR3: TGTGCCAGCAAAACCGGGACAACACAGTCTAAAAACTATGGCTACACCTTC. The entire variable domain, with the rest obtained from reference TRBV5-4 and TRBJ1-2, is as follows: ETGVTQSPTHLIKTRGQQVTLRCSSQSGHNTVSWYQQALGQGPQFIFQYYREEENGRGNFPPRFSGLQFPNYSSELNVNALELDDSALYLCASKTGTTQSKNYGYTFGSGTRLTVV.

The chain links TRBV19 to TRBJ1-1; 9 bases align to TRBD1. CDR3 size: 15 residues. J gave up 1 base and V 7 bases, and 7 bases lay outside the gene matches. Germline CDR1 LNHDA, CDR2 SQIVND (reference sequence). CDR3 sequence reads: CASTKNRGQNTEAFF. As DNA, the CDR3 is TGTGCCAGTACAAAAAACAGGGGGCAGAACACTGAAGCTTTCTTT.

V gene TRBV18 combines with J gene TRBJ2-1; D ambiguous. CDR1 KGHSH and CDR2 LQKENI come from the germline V gene. The V gene lost 3 bases and the J gene lost 5 bases, with 8 bases spanning the gap. CDR3 size: 13 residues. This chain's CDR3 is CASSPVGDNEQFF. The CDR3 region has the DNA TGTGCCAGCTCACCGGTTGGGGACAATGAGCAGTTCTTC.

This clone showed up just once. The chain couples TRBV19 to TRBJ1-5, with 8 bases that match TRBD1. Germline V gives CDR1 LNHDA, CDR2 SQIVND (reference sequence). The length of the CDR3 is 14 residues. J gave up 5 bases and V 8 bases, and 8 bases lay outside the gene matches. This chain's CDR3 is CASVDRAGHQPQHF. The CDR3 coding sequence is TGTGCCAGTGTGGACAGGGCTGGACATCAGCCCCAGCATTTT.

This sequence joins TRBV19 and TRBJ1-5; possible D gene TRBD1, 5 bases. There are 15 residues in the CDR3. Germline CDR1 is LNHDA and CDR2 is SQIVND (reference sequence). Deletions cut 6 bases from V and 1 base from J, with 13 bases between. CDR3 protein: CASRPDNPSNQPQHF. Written as DNA, the CDR3 is TGTGCCAGTAGACCGGACAATCCGAGCAATCAGCCCCAGCATTTT.

J is TRBJ2-1 and V is TRBV2; 9 nucleotides agree with TRBD1. V shed 6 bases and J 6 bases; nucleotides not matched to a gene: 9. CDR3 size: 15 residues. CDR1 is SNHLY, CDR2 FYNNEI, per germline. CDR3 protein: CASRVLGQGVNEQFF. The CDR3 DNA reads as TGTGCCAGCAGGGTCTTGGGACAGGGTGTCAATGAGCAGTTCTTC.

The gene calls are TRBV19 and TRBJ1-1; 11 bases agree with TRBD1. V trimming: 5 bases; J trimming: 11 bases; junction bases outside the gene matches: 7. The CDR3 covers 13 residues. CDR1 and CDR2 from the germline V gene are LNHDA and SQIVND (reference sequence). CDR3 amino acids: CASSSGQGAEAFF. CDR3 in DNA: TGTGCCAGTAGTTCTGGACAGGGGGCCGAGGCTTTCTTT. The full variable domain, rest sourced from reference TRBV19 and TRBJ1-1, is DGGITQSPKYLFRKEGQNVTLSCEQNLNHDAMYWYRQDPGQGLRLIYYSQIVNDFQKGDIAEGYSVSREKKESFPLTVTSAQKNPTAFYLCASSSGQGAEAFFGQGTRLTVV.

In its sample, this clone was seen once. J is TRBJ2-7 and V is TRBV28, with a possible D match to TRBD2 (6 bases). The germline gives CDR1 MDHEN, CDR2 SYDVKM. Trimming shortened V by 8 bases and J by 0 bases, and 17 bases separated the two germline ends. CDR3 length equals 15 residues. The CDR3 here is CASCTAGLPSYEQYF. CDR3 in DNA: TGTGCCAGCTGCACCGCGGGGCTACCCTCCTACGAGCAGTACTTC.

This chain joins TRBV7-9 and TRBJ1-5, with D unresolved. Germline assignment: CDR1 SEHNR and CDR2 FQNEAQ (reference sequence). The CDR3 has 14 residues. The germline V and J ends were trimmed by 2 bases and 3 bases, with 8 bases remaining between them. CDR3 loop: CASSLLGFNQPQHF. The CDR3 DNA follows: TGTGCCAGCAGCTTATTGGGATTCAATCAGCCCCAGCATTTT.

The chain carries TRBV18 and TRBJ2-2; D remains ambiguous. CDR1 KGHSH and CDR2 LQKENI come from the germline V gene. V lost 6 bases and J lost 4, with 12 bases in between. This CDR3 region has 14 residues. DNA for the CDR3: TGTGCCAGCTCGCCAGAGAGGTCCACCGGGGAGCTGTTTTTT. This translates into CASSPERSTGELFF. Full variable domain (remainder filled in from reference TRBV18 and TRBJ2-2): NAGVMQNPRHLVRRRGQEARLRCSPMKGHSHVYWYRQLPEEGLKFMVYLQKENIIDESGMPKERFSAEFPKEGPSILRIQQVVRGDSAAYFCASSPERSTGELFFGEGSRLTVL.

The chain has TRBV14 and TRBJ1-2, with D maybe TRBD1 (5 bases). Per germline, CDR1 SGHDN and CDR2 FVKESK. The CDR3 runs 15 residues. V was cut by 0 bases and J by 2 bases, with 10 bases left in between. The CDR3: CASSQDREGNYGYTF. The CDR3 region has the DNA TGTGCCAGCAGCCAAGATAGGGAGGGGAACTATGGCTACACCTTC.

The chain employs TRBV6-6 and TRBJ1-2, with D unresolved. Trimming took 5 bases from V and 4 from J, leaving 11 bases between them. The V gene's germline CDR1 is MNHNY and CDR2 SVGAGI (reference sequence). CDR3 size: 13 residues. Here the CDR3 reads CASSTAVLYGYTF. CDR3 DNA: TGTGCCAGCAGTACCGCGGTCCTCTATGGCTACACCTTC.